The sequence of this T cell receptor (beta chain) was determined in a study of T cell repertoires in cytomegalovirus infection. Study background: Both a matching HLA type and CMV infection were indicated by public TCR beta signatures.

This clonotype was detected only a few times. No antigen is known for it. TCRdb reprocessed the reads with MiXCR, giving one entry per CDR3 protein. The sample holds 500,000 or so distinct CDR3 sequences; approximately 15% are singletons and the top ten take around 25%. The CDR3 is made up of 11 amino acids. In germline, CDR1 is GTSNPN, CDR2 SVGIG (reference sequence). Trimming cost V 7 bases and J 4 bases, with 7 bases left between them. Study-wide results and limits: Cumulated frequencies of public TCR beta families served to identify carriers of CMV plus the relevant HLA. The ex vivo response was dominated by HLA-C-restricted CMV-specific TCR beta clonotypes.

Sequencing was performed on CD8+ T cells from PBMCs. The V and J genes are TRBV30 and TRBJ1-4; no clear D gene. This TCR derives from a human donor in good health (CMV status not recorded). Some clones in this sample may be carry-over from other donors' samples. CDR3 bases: TGTGCCTACCCGGGTAATGAAAAACTGTTTTTT. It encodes CAYPGNEKLFF. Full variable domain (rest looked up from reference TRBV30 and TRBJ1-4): SQTIHQWPATLVQPVGSPLSLECTVEGTSNPNLYWYRQAAGRGLQLLFYSVGIGQISSEVPQNLSASRPQDRQFILSSKKLLLSDSGFYLCAYPGNEKLFFGSGTQLSVL.